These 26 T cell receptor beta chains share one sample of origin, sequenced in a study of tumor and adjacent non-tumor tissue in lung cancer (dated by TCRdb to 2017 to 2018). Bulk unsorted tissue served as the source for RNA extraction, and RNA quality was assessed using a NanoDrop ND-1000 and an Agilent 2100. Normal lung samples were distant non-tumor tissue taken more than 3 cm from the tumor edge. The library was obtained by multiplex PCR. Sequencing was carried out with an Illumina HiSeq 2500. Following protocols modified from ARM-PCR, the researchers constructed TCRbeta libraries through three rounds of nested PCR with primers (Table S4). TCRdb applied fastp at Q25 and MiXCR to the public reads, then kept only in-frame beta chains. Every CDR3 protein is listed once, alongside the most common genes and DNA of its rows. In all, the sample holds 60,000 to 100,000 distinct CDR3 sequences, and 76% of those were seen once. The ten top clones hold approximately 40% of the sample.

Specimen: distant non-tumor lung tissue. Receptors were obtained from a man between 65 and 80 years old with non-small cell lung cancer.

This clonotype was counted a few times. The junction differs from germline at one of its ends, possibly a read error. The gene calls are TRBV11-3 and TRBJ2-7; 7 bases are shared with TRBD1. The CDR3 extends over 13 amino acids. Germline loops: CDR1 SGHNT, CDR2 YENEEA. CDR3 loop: CVSSTGVSYEQYF. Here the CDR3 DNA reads TGTGTCAGCAGTACAGGGGTTTCCTACGAGCAGTACTTC. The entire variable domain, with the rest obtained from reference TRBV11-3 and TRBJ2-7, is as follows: EAGVVQSPRYKIIEKKQPVAFWCNPISGHNTLYWYLQNLGQGPELLIRYENEEAVDDSQLPKDRFSAERLKGVDSTLKIQPAELGDSAVYLCVSSTGVSYEQYFGPGTRLTVT.

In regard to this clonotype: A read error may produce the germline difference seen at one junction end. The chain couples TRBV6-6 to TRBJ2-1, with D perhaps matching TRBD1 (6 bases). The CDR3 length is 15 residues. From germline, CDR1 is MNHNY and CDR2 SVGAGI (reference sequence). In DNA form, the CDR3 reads TGTGCCAGCAGGACATCTAGTGGGGGCCGGAATGAGCACTTCTTC. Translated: CASRTSSGGRNEHFF.

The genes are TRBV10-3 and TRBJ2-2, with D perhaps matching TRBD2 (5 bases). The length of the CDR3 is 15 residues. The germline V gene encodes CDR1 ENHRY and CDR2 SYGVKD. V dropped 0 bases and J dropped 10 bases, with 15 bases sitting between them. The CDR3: CAISESRDATEELFF. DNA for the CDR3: TGTGCCATCAGTGAGTCTCGGGATGCCACGGAGGAGCTGTTTTTT.

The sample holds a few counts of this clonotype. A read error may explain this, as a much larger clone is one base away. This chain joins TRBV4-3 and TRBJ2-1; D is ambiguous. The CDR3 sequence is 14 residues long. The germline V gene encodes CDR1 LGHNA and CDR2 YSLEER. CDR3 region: CTSSLKPGYNEQFF. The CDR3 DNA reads TGCACCAGCAGCCTTAAGCCGGGTTACAATGAGCAGTTCTTC.

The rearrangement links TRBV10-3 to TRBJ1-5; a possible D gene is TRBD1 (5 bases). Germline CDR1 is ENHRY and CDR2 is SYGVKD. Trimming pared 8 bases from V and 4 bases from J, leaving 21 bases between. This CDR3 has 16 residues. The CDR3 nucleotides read TGTGCCATCGGAAGAGGGGCCGTCTCTGGTAATCAGCCCCAGCATTTT. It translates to CAIGRGAVSGNQPQHF.

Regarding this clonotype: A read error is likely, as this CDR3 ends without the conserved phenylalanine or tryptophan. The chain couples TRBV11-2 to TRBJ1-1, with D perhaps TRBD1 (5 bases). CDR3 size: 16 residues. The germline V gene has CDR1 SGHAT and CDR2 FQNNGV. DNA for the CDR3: TGTGCCAGCCGCTTAGCGGAGATGGGGCTGAACACTGAAGCTTTCCTT. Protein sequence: CASRLAEMGLNTEAFL.

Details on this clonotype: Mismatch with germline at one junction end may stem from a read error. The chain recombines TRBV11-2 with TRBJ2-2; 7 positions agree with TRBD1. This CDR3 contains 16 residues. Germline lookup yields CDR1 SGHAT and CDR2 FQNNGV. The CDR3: CASSLVATGVAGELFF. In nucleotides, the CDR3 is TGTGCGAGCAGCTTAGTAGCCACAGGGGTTGCCGGGGAGCTGTTTTTT.

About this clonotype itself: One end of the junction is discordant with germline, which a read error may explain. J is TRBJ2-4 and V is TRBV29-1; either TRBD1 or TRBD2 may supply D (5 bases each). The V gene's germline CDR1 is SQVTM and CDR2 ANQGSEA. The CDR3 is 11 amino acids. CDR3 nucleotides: TGCAGCGTTGAGGGGGAAAACATTAAGTACTTC. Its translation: CSVEGENIKYF.

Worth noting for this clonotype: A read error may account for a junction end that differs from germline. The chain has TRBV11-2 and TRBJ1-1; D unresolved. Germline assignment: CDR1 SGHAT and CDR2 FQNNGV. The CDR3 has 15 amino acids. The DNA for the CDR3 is TGTGTCAGCAGCCTCGCCAATTCAAGGAACACTGAAGCTTTATTT. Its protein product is CVSSLANSRNTEALF.

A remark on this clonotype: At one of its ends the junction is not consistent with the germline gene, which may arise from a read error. The CDR3 coding sequence is TGCAACGTTGAAACAGCTAGCGGAAACACAGATACGCAATATTTT. Translating it yields CNVETASGNTDTQYF. This chain connects TRBV29-1 to TRBJ2-3; 7 bases are a match to TRBD2. The germline gives CDR1 SQVTM, CDR2 ANQGSEA. The CDR3 loop spans 15 amino acids.

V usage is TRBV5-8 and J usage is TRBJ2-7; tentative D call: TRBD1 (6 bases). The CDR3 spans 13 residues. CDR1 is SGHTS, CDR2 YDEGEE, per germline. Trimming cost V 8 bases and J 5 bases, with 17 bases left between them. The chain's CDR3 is CASSIFNRDEQYF. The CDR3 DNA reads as TGTGCCAGTAGCATCTTTAACAGGGACGAGCAGTACTTC.

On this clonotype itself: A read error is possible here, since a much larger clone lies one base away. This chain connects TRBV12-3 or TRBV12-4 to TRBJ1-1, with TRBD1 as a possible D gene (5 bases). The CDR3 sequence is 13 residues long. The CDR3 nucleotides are TGTGTCAGCAGCCGGGGACCCAACACTGAAGCTTTCTTT. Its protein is CVSSRGPNTEAFF.

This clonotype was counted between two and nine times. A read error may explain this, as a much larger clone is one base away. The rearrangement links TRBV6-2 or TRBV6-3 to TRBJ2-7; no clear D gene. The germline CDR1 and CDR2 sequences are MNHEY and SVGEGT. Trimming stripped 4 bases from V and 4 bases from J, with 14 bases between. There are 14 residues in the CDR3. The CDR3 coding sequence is TGTGCCAGCAGTTCTTGGGCATGTGGTTACGAGCAGTACTTC. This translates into CASSSWACGYEQYF.

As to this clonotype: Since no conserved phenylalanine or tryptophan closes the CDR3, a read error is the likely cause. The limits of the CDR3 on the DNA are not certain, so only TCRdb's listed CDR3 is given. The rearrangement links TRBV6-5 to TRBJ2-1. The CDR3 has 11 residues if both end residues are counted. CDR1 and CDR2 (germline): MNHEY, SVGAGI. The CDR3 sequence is CASNTGNEEFL.

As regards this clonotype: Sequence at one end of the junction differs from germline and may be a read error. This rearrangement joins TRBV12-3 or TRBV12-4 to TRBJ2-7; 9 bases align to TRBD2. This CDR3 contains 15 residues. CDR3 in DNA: TGTGCCAGCAGCACGACTAGCGGAAGTACCTACGAACAGTACTTC. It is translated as CASSTTSGSTYEQYF.

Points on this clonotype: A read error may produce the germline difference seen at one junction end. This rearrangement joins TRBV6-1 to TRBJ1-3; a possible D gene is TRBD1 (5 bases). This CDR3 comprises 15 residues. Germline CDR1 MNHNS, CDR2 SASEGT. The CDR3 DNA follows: TGTGCCAGCGGCTACAGGATAACATCTGGAAACACAATATATTTT. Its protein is CASGYRITSGNTIYF.

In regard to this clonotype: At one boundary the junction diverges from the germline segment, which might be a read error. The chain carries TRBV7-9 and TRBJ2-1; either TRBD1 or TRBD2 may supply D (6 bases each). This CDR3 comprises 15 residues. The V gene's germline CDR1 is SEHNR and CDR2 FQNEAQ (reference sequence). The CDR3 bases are TGTGCTAGCAGCTCCTCCGGGGGCGGAAACAATGAGCAATTCTTC. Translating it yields CASSSSGGGNNEQFF.

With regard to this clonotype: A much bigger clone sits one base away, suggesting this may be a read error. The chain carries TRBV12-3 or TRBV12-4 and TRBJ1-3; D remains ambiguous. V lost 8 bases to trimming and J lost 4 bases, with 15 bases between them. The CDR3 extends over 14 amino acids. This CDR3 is CASGDEAKGNTIYF. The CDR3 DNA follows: TGTGCCAGCGGCGACGAGGCCAAAGGAAACACCATATATTTT.

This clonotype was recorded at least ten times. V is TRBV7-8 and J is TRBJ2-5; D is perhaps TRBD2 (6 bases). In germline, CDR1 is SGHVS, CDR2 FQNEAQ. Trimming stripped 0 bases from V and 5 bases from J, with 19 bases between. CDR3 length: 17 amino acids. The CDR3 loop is CASSLASSGTGGETQYF. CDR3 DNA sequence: TGTGCCAGCAGCTTAGCGTCGAGCGGAACTGGGGGGGAGACCCAGTACTTC.

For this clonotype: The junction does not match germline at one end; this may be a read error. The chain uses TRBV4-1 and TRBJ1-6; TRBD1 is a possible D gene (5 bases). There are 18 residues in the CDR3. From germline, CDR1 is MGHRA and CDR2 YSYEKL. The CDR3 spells CASSQGMTANSYNSPLHF. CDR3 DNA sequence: TGCGCCAGCAGCCAAGGGATGACAGCAAACTCTTATAATTCACCCCTCCACTTC.

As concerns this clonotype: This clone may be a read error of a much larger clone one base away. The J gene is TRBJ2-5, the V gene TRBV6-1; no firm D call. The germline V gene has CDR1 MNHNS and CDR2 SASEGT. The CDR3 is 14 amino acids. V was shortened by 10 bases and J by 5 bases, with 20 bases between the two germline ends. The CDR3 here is CANSAAHGRETQYF. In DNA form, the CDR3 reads TGTGCCAACAGCGCAGCTCACGGCCGGGAGACCCAGTACTTC.

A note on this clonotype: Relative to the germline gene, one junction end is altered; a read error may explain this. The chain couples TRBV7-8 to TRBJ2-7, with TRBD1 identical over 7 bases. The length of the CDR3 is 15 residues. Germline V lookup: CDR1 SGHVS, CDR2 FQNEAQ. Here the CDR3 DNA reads TGTGCCAGCTGCTTACAGCCAGGGGGTGATCGCGAGAAGTACTTC. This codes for CASCLQPGGDREKYF.

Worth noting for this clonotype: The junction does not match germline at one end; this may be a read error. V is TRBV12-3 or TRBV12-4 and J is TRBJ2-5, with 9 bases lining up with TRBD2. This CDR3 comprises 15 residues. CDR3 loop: CASSGLAGLVETRYF. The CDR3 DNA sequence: TGTGCCAGCAGCGGGCTAGCGGGACTTGTGGAGACCCGGTACTTC.

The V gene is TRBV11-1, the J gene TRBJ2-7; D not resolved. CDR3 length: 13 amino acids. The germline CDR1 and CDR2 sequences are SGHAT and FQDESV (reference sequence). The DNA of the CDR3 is TGTGACTGCAGCTTGTTTGGTGGATACGAGCAGTACTTC. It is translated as CDCSLFGGYEQYF.

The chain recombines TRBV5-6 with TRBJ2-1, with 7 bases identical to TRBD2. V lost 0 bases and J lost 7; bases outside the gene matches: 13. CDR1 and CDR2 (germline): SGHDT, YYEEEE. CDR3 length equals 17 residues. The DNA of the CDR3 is TGTGCCAGCAGCTTGGGGTTGAGTATCGGGGGGAGAAATGAGCAGTTCTTC. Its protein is CASSLGLSIGGRNEQFF.

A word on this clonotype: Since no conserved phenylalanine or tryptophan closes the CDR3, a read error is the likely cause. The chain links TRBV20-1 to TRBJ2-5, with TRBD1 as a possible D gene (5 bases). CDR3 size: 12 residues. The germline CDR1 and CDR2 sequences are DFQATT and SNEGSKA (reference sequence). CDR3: CNARPRADTQYL. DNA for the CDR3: TGCAATGCTAGACCCAGGGCAGATACCCAGTACTTA.